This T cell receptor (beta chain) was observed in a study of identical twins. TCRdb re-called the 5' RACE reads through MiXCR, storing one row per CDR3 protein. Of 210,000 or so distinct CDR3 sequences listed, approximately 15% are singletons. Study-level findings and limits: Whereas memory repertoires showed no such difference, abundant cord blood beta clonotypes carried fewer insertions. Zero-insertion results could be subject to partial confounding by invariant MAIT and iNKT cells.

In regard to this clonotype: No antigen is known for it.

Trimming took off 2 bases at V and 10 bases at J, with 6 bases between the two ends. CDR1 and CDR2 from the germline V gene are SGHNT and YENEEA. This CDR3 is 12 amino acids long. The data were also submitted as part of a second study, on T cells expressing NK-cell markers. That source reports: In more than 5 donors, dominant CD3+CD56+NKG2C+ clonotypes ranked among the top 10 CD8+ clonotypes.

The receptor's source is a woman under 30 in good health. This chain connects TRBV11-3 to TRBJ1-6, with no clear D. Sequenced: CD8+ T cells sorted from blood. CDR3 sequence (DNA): TGTGCCAGCAGCTTAATAGGATCACCCCTCCACTTT. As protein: CASSLIGSPLHF.